This is a list of T cell receptor beta chains from one sample in a study of CD8+ T cells in alopecia areata. TCRdb keeps only in-frame clones here, not all; method: immunoSEQ multiplex PCR. The repertoire has hundreds of thousands of clones, roughly two thirds of them found once; the top ten carry around 1.2%. This specimen consisted of CD4+ T cells sorted from blood, obtained at week 0. All receptors come from a human donor with alopecia areata. Each CDR3 is given with its conserved first and last residue. A D gene is named only where the DNA matches it firmly. The size of a clone is reported for some rows only, either as once, few or many, or as a class for expanded clones.

>TRBJ1-6|few|.|TRBV25-1
CASSVVSGSPLHF
TGTGCCAGCAGTGTAGTATCGGGATCACCCCTCCACTTT
>TRBJ1-6|.|.|TRBV27
CASSFSHNSPLHF
TGTGCCAGCAGTTTCAGCCATAATTCACCCCTCCACTTT
>TRBJ1-6|.|.|TRBV29-1
CSVREVGNSPLHF
TGCAGCGTCCGAGAGGTTGGGAATTCACCCCTCCACTTT
>TRBJ1-5|.|.|TRBV30
CAWSVNSNQPQHF
TGTGCCTGGAGTGTAAATAGCAATCAGCCCCAGCATTTT
>TRBJ2-1|few|.|TRBV18
CASSPLDSNEQFF
TGTGCCAGCTCACCACTGGACAGCAATGAGCAGTTCTTC
>TRBJ2-7|few|.|TRBV29-1
CSNLPKEGSSYEQYF
TGCAGCAACCTCCCGAAGGAGGGAAGCTCCTACGAGCAGTACTTC
>TRBJ2-3|few|.|TRBV2
CASRKLPSAEDTQYF
TGTGCCAGCAGAAAACTACCTAGTGCTGAAGATACGCAGTATTTT
>TRBJ2-5|.|.|TRBV10-3
CAISAEEETQYF
TGTGCCATCAGTGCCGAGGAAGAGACCCAGTACTTC
>TRBJ1-2|.|.|TRBV6-5
CASSAGAPYGYTF
TGTGCCAGCAGCGCCGGGGCCCCCTATGGCTACACCTTC
>TRBJ2-7|few|.|TRBV5-1
CASSLVGTPTYEQYF
TGCGCCAGCAGCTTGGTTGGGACACCGACCTACGAGCAGTACTTC
>TRBJ2-3|few|TRBD2|TRBV6-5
CASSYLATSPTDTQYF
TGTGCCAGCAGTTACCTGGCGACTAGCCCCACAGATACGCAGTATTTT
>TRBJ2-1|.|.|TRBV15
CATSTRTNTDYNEQFF
TGTGCCACCAGCACGAGAACCAATACAGACTACAATGAGCAGTTCTTC
>TRBJ1-6|.|.|TRBV7-2
CASSPPGGYSPLHF
TGTGCCAGCAGCCCGCCTGGCGGATATTCACCCCTCCACTTT
>TRBJ1-6|.|.|TRBV5-1
CASSLVEDSPLHF
TGCGCCAGCAGCTTGGTAGAGGATTCACCCCTCCACTTT
>TRBJ2-2|.|.|TRBV10-3
CAISESKAGTGELFF
TGTGCCATCAGTGAGTCGAAGGCTGGCACCGGGGAGCTGTTTTTT
>TRBJ1-6|.|.|TRBV5-4
CASSLDQGIYSPLHF
TGTGCCAGCAGCTTGGATCAGGGGATATATTCACCCCTCCACTTT
>TRBJ1-2|once|TRBD1|TRBV29-1
CSVGEGTAYGYTF
TGCAGCGTTGGGGAGGGGACAGCCTATGGCTACACCTTC
>TRBJ1-2|once|TRBD1|TRBV30
CAWRGDRGDGYTF
TGTGCCTGGAGAGGTGACAGGGGAGACGGCTACACCTTC
>TRBJ2-3|.|TRBD1|TRBV29-1
CSVRTGLTDTQYF
TGCAGCGTTCGGACAGGTTTAACAGATACGCAGTATTTT
>TRBJ2-7|.|TRBD1|TRBV7-2
CASSHGTASYEQYF
TGTGCCAGCAGCCACGGGACAGCCTCCTACGAGCAGTACTTC
>TRBJ2-5|.|.|TRBV30
CAWSPGVSETQYF
TGTGCCTGGAGTCCGGGGGTTTCGGAGACCCAGTACTTC
>TRBJ1-1|.|.|TRBV19
CASSRAGGSNTEAFF
TGTGCCAGTAGTAGGGCCGGGGGATCGAACACTGAAGCTTTCTTT
>TRBJ1-1|.|TRBD1|TRBV5-1
CASSPPTGVPEAFF
TGCGCCAGCAGCCCACCTACAGGGGTCCCTGAAGCTTTCTTT
>TRBJ2-7|few|TRBD2|TRBV29-1
CSVTPPGLASEQYF
TGCAGCGTTACACCCCCGGGACTAGCTAGCGAGCAGTACTTC
>TRBJ1-2|.|.|TRBV7-9
CASSLPPPEYGYTF
TGTGCCAGCAGCTTACCCCCGCCGGAGTATGGCTACACCTTC
>TRBJ1-5|.|.|TRBV5-6
CASSLRDQPQHF
TGTGCCAGCAGCTTACGCGATCAGCCCCAGCATTTT
>TRBJ1-3|once|TRBD1|TRBV30
CAWARGPGGNTIYF
TGTGCCTGGGCTAGGGGGCCCGGGGGAAACACCATATATTTT
>TRBJ1-5|.|TRBD1|TRBV6-6
CASSTPSTGGNQPQHF
TGTGCCAGCAGCACACCCAGCACAGGGGGCAATCAGCCCCAGCATTTT
>TRBJ1-2|.|.|TRBV2
CASRMDGESTF
TGTGCCAGCAGGATGGACGGGGAATCCACCTTC
>TRBJ2-5|.|TRBD1|TRBV6-5
CASSQMTGSETQYF
TGTGCCAGCAGTCAGATGACAGGGTCGGAGACCCAGTACTTC
>TRBJ2-7|few|.|TRBV19
CASSIVGSGYEQYF
TGTGCCAGTAGTATAGTGGGCAGCGGCTACGAGCAGTACTTC